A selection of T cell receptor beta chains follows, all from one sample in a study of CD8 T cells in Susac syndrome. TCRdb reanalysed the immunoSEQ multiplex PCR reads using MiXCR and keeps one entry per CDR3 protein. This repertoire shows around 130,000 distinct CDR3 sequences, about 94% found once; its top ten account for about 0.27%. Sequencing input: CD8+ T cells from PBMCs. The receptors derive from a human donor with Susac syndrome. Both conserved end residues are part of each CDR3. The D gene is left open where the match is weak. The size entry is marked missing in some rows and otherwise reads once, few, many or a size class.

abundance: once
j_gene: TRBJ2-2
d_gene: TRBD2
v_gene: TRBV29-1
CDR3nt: TGCAGCGTTCTTAGCGGGGGGAACCCCGGGGAGCTGTTTTTT
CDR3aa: CSVLSGGNPGELFF

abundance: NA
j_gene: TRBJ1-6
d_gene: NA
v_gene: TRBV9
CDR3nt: TGTGCCAGCAGCGTGCCAGGGGATAATTCACCCCTCCACTTT
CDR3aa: CASSVPGDNSPLHF

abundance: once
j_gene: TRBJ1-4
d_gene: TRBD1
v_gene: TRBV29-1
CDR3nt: TGCAGCGTACCTCAGGGGGAGGCTGAAAAACTGTTTTTT
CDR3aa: CSVPQGEAEKLFF

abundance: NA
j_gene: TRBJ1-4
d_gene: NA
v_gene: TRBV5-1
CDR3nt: TGCGCCAGCAGCTTGGCCGGGGACTACGTGGGAAAACTGTTTTTT
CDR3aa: CASSLAGDYVGKLFF

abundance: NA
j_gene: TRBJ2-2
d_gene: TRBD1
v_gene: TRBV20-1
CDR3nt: TGCAGTGCACCCCACAGGGGGAAGGCCGGGGAGCTGTTTTTT
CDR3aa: CSAPHRGKAGELFF

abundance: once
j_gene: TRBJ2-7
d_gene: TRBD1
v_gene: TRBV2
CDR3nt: TGTGCCAGCACCCCGGGACAGGGGGCCTCCTACGAGCAGTACTTC
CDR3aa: CASTPGQGASYEQYF

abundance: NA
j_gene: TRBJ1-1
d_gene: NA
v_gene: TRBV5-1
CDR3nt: TGCGCCAGCAGTTACACGGGTACTGAAGCTTTCTTT
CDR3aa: CASSYTGTEAFF

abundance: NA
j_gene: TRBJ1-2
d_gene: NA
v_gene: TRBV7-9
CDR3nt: TGTGCCAGCAGCCGTGCTGGGGACTATGGCTACACCTTC
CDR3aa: CASSRAGDYGYTF

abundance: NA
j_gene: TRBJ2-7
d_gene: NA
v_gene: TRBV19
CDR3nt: TGTGCCAGTAAGGTTGTCGGGGCAGCCTACGAGCAGTACTTC
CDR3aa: CASKVVGAAYEQYF

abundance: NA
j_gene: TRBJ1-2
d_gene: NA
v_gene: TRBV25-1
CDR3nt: TGTGCCAGCAGATCAGAAGGGGACTATGGCTACACCTTC
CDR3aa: CASRSEGDYGYTF

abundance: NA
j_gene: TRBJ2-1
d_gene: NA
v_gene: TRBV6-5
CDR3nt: TGTGCCAGCAGTTACGGAGGGATAGGCGAGCAGTTCTTC
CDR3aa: CASSYGGIGEQFF

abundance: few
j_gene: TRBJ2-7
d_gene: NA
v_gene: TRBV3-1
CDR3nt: TGTGCCAGCAGCCAAGATCTTGGCTACGAGCAGTACTTC
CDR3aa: CASSQDLGYEQYF

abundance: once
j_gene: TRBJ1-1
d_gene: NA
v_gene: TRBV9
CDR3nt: TGTGCCAGCAGTACCGGGAGGGTGAACACTGAAGCTTTCTTT
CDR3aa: CASSTGRVNTEAFF

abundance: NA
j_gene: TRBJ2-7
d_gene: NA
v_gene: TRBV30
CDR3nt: TGTGCCTGGAGAGAGAGGGCAGACTACGAGCAGTACTTC
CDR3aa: CAWRERADYEQYF

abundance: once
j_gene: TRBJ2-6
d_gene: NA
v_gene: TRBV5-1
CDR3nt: TGCGCCAGCAGCGCGTTAGGGAACTCCAACTCTGGGGCCAACGTCCTGACTTTC
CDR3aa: CASSALGNSNSGANVLTF

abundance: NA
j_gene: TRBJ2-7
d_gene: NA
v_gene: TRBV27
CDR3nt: TGTGCCAGCAGTTCCACTCCGATTACTACCTACGAGCAGTACTTC
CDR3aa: CASSSTPITTYEQYF

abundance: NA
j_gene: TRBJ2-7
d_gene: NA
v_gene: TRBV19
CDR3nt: TGTGCCAGTAGTATATCAGACGGTGGGGTCTACGAGCAGTACTTC
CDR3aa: CASSISDGGVYEQYF

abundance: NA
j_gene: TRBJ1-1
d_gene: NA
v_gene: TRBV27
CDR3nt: TGTGCCAGCAGTTGGGGACAATGGGGGAACACTGAAGCTTTCTTT
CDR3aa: CASSWGQWGNTEAFF